The 22 T cell receptor beta chains below come from one sample, sequenced in a study of shared clonotypes between healthy human individuals. Libraries were prepared by immunoSEQ multiplex PCR; TCRdb keeps only in-frame clonotypes and omits some of them. Here the sample spans about 2.4 million clones, approximately 93% being singletons. The sequencing input was naive CD4+ T cells from PBMCs. Subset defined: CD45RA+ positively selected. The receptors here all came from a man aged 18 to 29 in good health. Some clones in this sample may be carry-over from other donors' samples.

The chain joins TRBV28 to TRBJ2-5; D gene uncertain. The germline V and J ends were trimmed by 5 bases and 5 bases, with 6 bases remaining between them. The CDR3 length is 11 residues. CDR1 and CDR2 (germline): MDHEN, SYDVKM. The CDR3 here is CASSNVETQYF. DNA of the CDR3: TGTGCCAGCAGTAATGTGGAGACCCAGTACTTC.

The chain employs TRBV4-2 and TRBJ2-1, with 10 bases identical to TRBD1. Trimming removed 4 bases from V and 4 bases from J; junction bases left unmatched: 4. Germline assignment: CDR1 LGHNA and CDR2 YNFKEQ. This CDR3 contains 15 residues. This chain's CDR3 is CASSLRQGAYNEQFF. In DNA form, the CDR3 reads TGTGCCAGCAGCCTTCGACAGGGGGCTTACAATGAGCAGTTCTTC.

This clone was observed a single time. The chain joins TRBV7-2 to TRBJ2-3, with TRBD2 matching over 10 bases. The CDR3 extends over 14 amino acids. Germline CDR1 and CDR2: SGHTA and FQGNSA. The J segment lost 15 bases and the V segment lost 5 bases, leaving 14 bases of the junction unmatched. The chain's CDR3 is CASSTLPSGTSDYF. For the CDR3, the DNA is TGTGCCAGCAGCACGCTACCGTCCGGGACTAGCGATTATTTT.

The gene calls are TRBV18 and TRBJ2-1; D is unresolved. Trimming pared 4 bases from V and 0 bases from J, leaving 13 bases between. Germline V gene sequence: CDR1 KGHSH, CDR2 LQKENI. CDR3 length: 16 residues. CDR3 region: CASSHYLESSYNEQFF. The CDR3, as DNA: TGTGCCAGCTCACACTACCTAGAGAGCTCCTACAATGAGCAGTTCTTC.

V is TRBV30 and J is TRBJ2-3; TRBD2 matches 12 bases. V lost 5 bases to trimming and J lost 6 bases; unmatched junction nucleotides: 6. The CDR3 sequence is 14 residues long. The V gene's germline CDR1 is GTSNPN and CDR2 SVGIG (reference sequence). CDR3 coding DNA: TGTGCCTGGCGACTAGCGGGAGCTGGGGATACGCAGTATTTT. Residues: CAWRLAGAGDTQYF.

The genes are TRBV7-9 and TRBJ2-5; D not resolved. The better agreement between TRBJ2-7 and the DNA end casts doubt on the J call. The CDR3 loop spans 12 amino acids. Germline assignment: CDR1 SEHNR and CDR2 FQNEAQ (reference sequence). The CDR3, as DNA: TGTGCCAGCAGCTTAAATCGCTACGAGCAGTACTTC. The encoded protein is CASSLNRYEQYF.

On this clone itself: Other DNA sequences in this specimen translate into the identical CDR3. This chain uses TRBV16 with TRBJ1-2; D is ambiguous. The germline gives CDR1 KGHSY, CDR2 FQNENV. V lost 0 bases and J 4 bases, leaving 6 bases between the germline ends. CDR3 size: 13 residues. The CDR3 coding sequence is TGTGCCAGCAGCCAATCTGGACCCTATGGCTACACCTTC. Protein product: CASSQSGPYGYTF.

This chain uses TRBV6-1 with TRBJ1-4; 8 bases are a match to TRBD1. The CDR3 contains 13 residues. CDR1 is MNHNS, CDR2 SASEGT, per germline. The junction had 4 bases not matched to a gene; V was cut back by 6 bases and J by 7 bases. CDR3 region: CASSGQGGEKLFF. The CDR3 DNA is TGTGCCAGCAGCGGACAGGGAGGTGAAAAACTGTTTTTT.

This clone was picked up one time. The chain has TRBV25-1 and TRBJ2-5; TRBD2 matches at 10 bases. The CDR3 is 14 amino acids. Looked up from germline, CDR1 is MGHDK and CDR2 is SYGVNS. J was trimmed by 5 bases and V by 5 bases; bases with no gene match: 5. CDR3 in amino acids: CASSSLAGDETQYF. CDR3 in DNA: TGTGCCAGCAGTAGTCTAGCGGGAGACGAGACCCAGTACTTC.

The genes are TRBV2 and TRBJ2-3; 11 nucleotides agree with TRBD2. Germline loops: CDR1 SNHLY, CDR2 FYNNEI. The CDR3 covers 16 residues. Trimming at V came to 6 bases and at J to 0 bases, leaving 5 bases not matched to a gene. The CDR3 bases are TGTGCCAGCAGAGAGACTAGCGGGGCTAGCACAGATACGCAGTATTTT. Protein: CASRETSGASTDTQYF.

A remark on this clone: Its ends do not fully match the called genes, so a read error is possible. This chain uses TRBV15 with TRBJ2-5, with a weak D call TRBD1 (6 bases). Looked up from germline, CDR1 is LNHNV and CDR2 is YYDKDF (reference sequence). The CDR3 spans 15 residues. The CDR3 nucleotides are TGTGCCACCAGCAGAGTCGGGATTTTGGGACACCTTACCGACTTC. Encoded protein: CATSRVGILGHLTDF.

About this clone itself: This CDR3 is also generated by other DNA sequences in the sample. This chain connects TRBV20-1 to TRBJ2-5; perhaps TRBD1 as D (5 bases). Trimming shortened V by 3 bases and J by 5 bases, and 7 bases separated the two germline ends. The germline CDR1 and CDR2 sequences are DFQATT and SNEGSKA (reference sequence). The CDR3 totals 11 residues. CDR3 coding DNA: TGCAGTGCTAGGGGGCGTGAGACCCAGTACTTC. Protein: CSARGRETQYF.

This clone has only one observation. Other DNA sequences in the sample encode the same CDR3. The chain is built from TRBV28 and TRBJ2-6; TRBD1 might be the D (7 bases). The V gene lost 6 bases and the J gene lost 2 bases, with 11 bases spanning the gap. This CDR3 has 15 residues. Per germline, CDR1 MDHEN and CDR2 SYDVKM. This CDR3 is CASSRGTAGANVLTF. The CDR3 nucleotides read TGTGCCAGCAGCCGGGGGACAGCTGGGGCCAACGTCCTGACTTTC.

The chain carries TRBV28 and TRBJ2-3; 9 bases are shared with TRBD2. With V trimmed by 8 bases and J by 2 bases, 5 bases remained unmatched. Germline values: CDR1 MDHEN, CDR2 SYDVKM. The CDR3 runs to 14 residues. CDR3 residues: CASVVAGDTDTQYF. The CDR3 DNA follows: TGTGCCAGCGTGGTAGCGGGGGACACAGATACGCAGTATTTT. Variable domain in full (rest from reference TRBV28 and TRBJ2-3): DVKVTQSSRYLVKRTGEKVFLECVQDMDHENMFWYRQDPGLGLRLIYFSYDVKMKEKGDIPEGYSVSREKKERFSLILESASTNQTSMYLCASVVAGDTDTQYFGPGTRLTVL.

The V call is TRBV9, the J call TRBJ2-3; possibly TRBD1 for D (5 bases). V gave up 0 bases and J gave up 5 bases, with 16 bases separating them. Germline V gives CDR1 SGDLS, CDR2 YYNGEE. The CDR3 has 16 residues. CDR3 bases: TGTGCCAGCAGCGTAGGTGGCAGGGTGGTGGTAGATACGCAGTATTTT. This codes for CASSVGGRVVVDTQYF.

This sequence joins TRBV4-1 and TRBJ2-3, with D maybe TRBD2 (5 bases). There are 15 residues in the CDR3. V lost 1 base and J lost 4, with 12 bases in between. Germline CDR1 MGHRA, CDR2 YSYEKL. The CDR3 DNA reads as TGCGCCAGCAGCCAAGGGGCTACTAGGGCAGATACGCAGTATTTT. The encoded protein is CASSQGATRADTQYF.

The rearrangement links TRBV6-6 to TRBJ2-7; 9 bases map to TRBD2. The germline V gene encodes CDR1 MNHNY and CDR2 SVGAGI (reference sequence). The V segment lost 5 bases and the J segment 3 bases; nucleotides outside the gene matches: 5. The CDR3 loop spans 14 amino acids. Here the CDR3 DNA reads TGTGCCAGCAGTATTAGCGGGAGTGGCTACGAGCAGTACTTC. This translates into CASSISGSGYEQYF.

This clone was counted only a few times. This rearrangement joins TRBV18 to TRBJ1-1, with a weak D call TRBD1 (6 bases). The V gene lost 4 bases and the J gene lost 1 base, with 7 bases spanning the gap. This CDR3 contains 13 residues. Germline-derived CDR1 and CDR2 are KGHSH and LQKENI. The chain's CDR3 is CASSQTGNTEAFF. Here the CDR3 DNA reads TGTGCCAGCTCACAGACAGGGAACACTGAAGCTTTCTTT.

This chain connects TRBV27 to TRBJ2-4, with D possibly being TRBD2 (5 bases). With 5 bases removed from V and 13 bases from J, the gap between germline ends came to 15 bases. This CDR3 spans 12 amino acids. Per germline, CDR1 MNHEY and CDR2 SMNVEV (reference sequence). The CDR3 sequence is CASSTVGERQYF. The CDR3 nucleotides are TGTGCCAGCAGTACCGTCGGCGAGCGGCAGTACTTC.

The chain has TRBV6-6 and TRBJ2-7; 10 nucleotides line up with TRBD1. With V trimmed by 5 bases and J by 6 bases, 7 bases remained unmatched. The length of the CDR3 is 14 residues. CDR1 is MNHNY and CDR2 is SVGAGI in the germline V gene (reference sequence). The CDR3 reads CASSTRDRGSEQYF. CDR3 nucleotide sequence: TGTGCCAGCAGTACCCGGGACAGGGGTAGCGAGCAGTACTTC.

A word on this clone: The sample holds other DNA sequences that translate to the same CDR3. In DNA form, the CDR3 reads TGTGCCAGCAGCGTATTAGCGGTGAGCACAGATACGCAGTATTTT. This translates into CASSVLAVSTDTQYF. J is TRBJ2-3 and V is TRBV9; the D gene is possibly TRBD2 (6 bases). V lost 1 base and J 0 bases, leaving 9 bases between the germline ends. Germline CDR1 is SGDLS and CDR2 is YYNGEE. CDR3 length equals 15 residues.

The J gene is TRBJ1-2, the V gene TRBV18; 7 nucleotides match TRBD1. From germline, CDR1 is KGHSH and CDR2 LQKENI. This CDR3 has 15 residues. V lost 4 bases to trimming and J lost 3 bases; unmatched junction nucleotides: 8. The CDR3 bases are TGTGCCAGCTCACAGAGACAGGGTCCCGACTATGGCTACACCTTC. It yields the protein CASSQRQGPDYGYTF. Full variable domain (remainder filled in from reference TRBV18 and TRBJ1-2): NAGVMQNPRHLVRRRGQEARLRCSPMKGHSHVYWYRQLPEEGLKFMVYLQKENIIDESGMPKERFSAEFPKEGPSILRIQQVVRGDSAAYFCASSQRQGPDYGYTFGSGTRLTVV.